These 18 T cell receptor beta chains were sequenced from one sample in a study of neurological immune-mediated disorders. Each CDR3 protein gets one entry after TCRdb re-called the 5' RACE reads with MiXCR. The sample includes about 55,000 distinct CDR3 sequences, approximately 3.8% seen only once; the top ten take 1.6%. Source material: PBMCs. These receptors were obtained from a man aged 25 to 40 with multiple sclerosis.

Ten or more counts support this clonotype. V and J are TRBV5-1 and TRBJ2-7, with 9 positions matching TRBD2. The germline gives CDR1 SGHRS, CDR2 YFSETQ. The V gene end was trimmed by 0 bases and the J gene end by 2 bases; junction bases not matched to a gene: 3. This CDR3 has 15 residues. The CDR3 is CASSLETSGPYEQYF. The CDR3 coding sequence is TGCGCCAGCAGCTTGGAGACTAGCGGTCCCTACGAGCAGTACTTC.

This clonotype was detected ten times or more. The chain carries TRBV28 and TRBJ2-3; D call uncertain. CDR1 is MDHEN and CDR2 is SYDVKM in the germline V gene. CDR3 length equals 15 residues. V lost 1 base and J 2 bases, leaving 10 bases between the germline ends. The CDR3 nucleotides read TGTGCCAGCAGTTTATACGAGGACCCCACAGATACGCAGTATTTT. Its protein product is CASSLYEDPTDTQYF.

This clonotype has a count of ten or more. The chain couples TRBV20-1 to TRBJ1-5; unclear D gene. V dropped 0 bases and J dropped 4 bases, with 13 bases sitting between them. The length of the CDR3 is 15 residues. Germline CDR1 DFQATT, CDR2 SNEGSKA (reference sequence). CDR3 DNA sequence: TGCAGTGCTAGAGAATCGAACAGAGAAAATCAGCCCCAGCATTTT. Translated: CSARESNRENQPQHF.

This clonotype was seen at least ten times. This chain connects TRBV18 to TRBJ2-2; no clear D. Germline CDR1 reads KGHSH; CDR2 reads LQKENI. Trimming cost V 3 bases and J 1 base, with 9 bases left between them. The CDR3 has 15 residues. The CDR3 nucleotides read TGTGCCAGCTCACCTTCTCAGGAGAACACCGGGGAGCTGTTTTTT. Its translation: CASSPSQENTGELFF.

The V gene is TRBV7-2, the J gene TRBJ2-5, with 9 bases fitting TRBD2. Germline assignment: CDR1 SGHTA and CDR2 FQGNSA. V was clipped by 1 base and J by 7 bases; unmatched bases: 7. The CDR3 length is 15 residues. This CDR3 reads CASSLERGRGGTQYF. For the CDR3, the DNA is TGTGCCAGCAGCTTAGAACGCGGGAGGGGGGGGACCCAGTACTTC.

This clonotype showed up many times. The chain links TRBV11-2 to TRBJ2-1; possibly TRBD2 for D (6 bases). The V end was cut by 5 bases, the J end by 0 bases, with 11 bases between. Germline loops: CDR1 SGHAT, CDR2 FQNNGV. The CDR3 covers 15 residues. CDR3 bases: TGTGCCAGCAGCACGGGACTCCGCTCCTACAATGAGCAGTTCTTC. This codes for CASSTGLRSYNEQFF.

The chain combines TRBV5-1 with TRBJ2-2; D is possibly TRBD1 (6 bases). Germline-derived CDR1 and CDR2 are SGHRS and YFSETQ. The CDR3 spans 14 residues. The V end lost 4 bases, the J end lost 6 bases, and 13 bases lay between the germline ends. CDR3 in amino acids: CASSPGGWSGELFF. DNA for the CDR3: TGCGCCAGCAGCCCTGGGGGCTGGTCCGGGGAGCTGTTTTTT. Variable domain in full (rest from reference TRBV5-1 and TRBJ2-2): KAGVTQTPRYLIKTRGQQVTLSCSPISGHRSVSWYQQTPGQGLQFLFEYFSETQRNKGNFPGRFSGRQFSNSRSEMNVSTLELGDSALYLCASSPGGWSGELFFGEGSRLTVL.

In this sample, this clonotype turned up many times. The junction does not match germline at one end; this may be a read error. This sequence joins TRBV28 and TRBJ1-6, with D unresolved. Germline CDR1 is MDHEN and CDR2 is SYDVKM. The CDR3 totals 12 residues. As DNA, the CDR3 is TGTGCCAGCAGGCTAGGGAATTCACCCCTCAACTTT. It codes for CASRLGNSPLNF.

This clonotype occurred many times. The rearrangement links TRBV20-1 to TRBJ1-2; 7 bases are a match to TRBD1. Germline V lookup: CDR1 DFQATT, CDR2 SNEGSKA (reference sequence). The ends lost 0 bases at V and 5 bases at J; junction bases unmatched: 6. This CDR3 spans 14 amino acids. In DNA, the CDR3 is TGCAGTGCTAGAGATCGAACAGGGGCTTATGGCTACACCTTC. Translating gives CSARDRTGAYGYTF.

This clonotype was counted at least ten times. V and J are TRBV27 and TRBJ2-1, with TRBD2 identical over 13 bases. Germline lookup yields CDR1 MNHEY and CDR2 SMNVEV (reference sequence). The CDR3 runs 19 residues. The V gene end was trimmed by 1 base and the J gene end by 6 bases; junction bases not matched to a gene: 12. The DNA for the CDR3 is TGTGCCAGCAGTTTATTATATTCGACTGGGACTAGCGGGACCAATGAGCAGTTCTTC. Translated: CASSLLYSTGTSGTNEQFF.

The V call is TRBV6-6, the J call TRBJ2-7, with TRBD2 matching 7 bases. CDR1 and CDR2 from the germline V gene are MNHNY and SVGAGI (reference sequence). The V gene end was trimmed by 6 bases and the J gene end by 1 base; junction bases not matched to a gene: 21. The CDR3 runs 19 residues. CDR3 nucleotides: TGTGCCAGCAGGAACCAATCCCCTAGCGGAAGACAATCTTCCTACGAGCAGTACTTC. Its translation is CASRNQSPSGRQSSYEQYF.

The sample holds many counts of this clonotype. The CDR3: CASSQVKTQYF. CDR3 DNA sequence: TGTGCCAGCAGCCAAGTGAAGACCCAGTACTTC. The chain has TRBV3-1 and TRBJ2-5; D gene uncertain. This CDR3 comprises 11 residues. Germline CDR1 and CDR2: LGHDT and YNNKEL (reference sequence). The germline V and J ends were trimmed by 1 base and 6 bases, with 3 bases remaining between them.

This chain links TRBV14 with TRBJ1-2, with D unresolved. Trimming took 1 base from V and 0 from J, leaving 6 bases between them. Germline values: CDR1 SGHDN, CDR2 FVKESK. This CDR3 spans 14 amino acids. The CDR3 DNA sequence: TGTGCCAGCAGCCAAGTCCGCGCTAACTATGGCTACACCTTC. As protein: CASSQVRANYGYTF.

In its sample, this clonotype was seen many times. The chain has TRBV5-1 and TRBJ2-5; weak D call: TRBD2 (6 bases). This CDR3 comprises 13 residues. Per germline, CDR1 SGHRS and CDR2 YFSETQ. Trimming took off 0 bases at V and 4 bases at J, with 7 bases between the two ends. CDR3 in amino acids: CASSLVGGETQYF. The CDR3 DNA reads as TGCGCCAGCAGCTTGGTGGGAGGAGAGACCCAGTACTTC.

The table lists this clonotype with many counts. V usage is TRBV6-5 and J usage is TRBJ2-7; 8 nucleotides line up with TRBD1. Germline V lookup: CDR1 MNHEY, CDR2 SVGAGI. The CDR3 runs to 13 residues. The ends lost 6 bases at V and 3 bases at J; junction bases unmatched: 4. Here the CDR3 DNA reads TGTGCCAGCAGACTCGGACAGGGCTACGAGCAGTACTTC. Residues: CASRLGQGYEQYF.

This clonotype was seen ten or more times. The chain links TRBV20-1 to TRBJ1-2; 8 bases map to TRBD1. V trimming: 5 bases; J trimming: 8 bases; junction bases outside the gene matches: 13. The CDR3 spans 14 residues. Per germline, CDR1 DFQATT and CDR2 SNEGSKA (reference sequence). In DNA form, the CDR3 reads TGCAGTGCTGACAGGGGACACCCAACTTGGGGCTACACCTTC. This gives the protein CSADRGHPTWGYTF.

This clonotype was seen repeatedly, ten times or more. The CDR3 nucleotides read TGTGCCAGCAGCTCGACAGGCCATAGCAATCAGCCCCAGCATTTT. Protein product: CASSSTGHSNQPQHF. The V gene is TRBV12-3 or TRBV12-4, the J gene TRBJ1-5; D might be TRBD1 (6 bases). The CDR3 covers 15 residues. V was trimmed by 6 bases and J by 0 bases, leaving 12 bases between them.

This clonotype was seen many times. The V and J genes are TRBV4-1 and TRBJ2-2; 7 positions agree with TRBD2. V dropped 3 bases and J dropped 2; count of bases not matched to a gene: 6. The CDR3 is 16 amino acids. From germline, CDR1 is MGHRA and CDR2 YSYEKL. Here the CDR3 reads CASSHLWGGNTGELFF. CDR3 in DNA: TGCGCCAGCAGCCACCTCTGGGGGGGTAACACCGGGGAGCTGTTTTTT.